One and the same sample provided the 12 T cell receptor beta chains below, sequenced in a study of beta chain features in type 1 diabetes. Study results and caveats: Moderate yet significant TCRB CDR3 shortening was seen in Type 1 diabetes patients in all four CD4+ subsets.

These receptors' antigens are unknown. Isolated RNA was reverse transcribed in full, so expressed TCRB transcripts were sequenced. This table comes from immunoSEQ multiplex PCR, and its TCRdb copy is limited to in-frame clones, with some not included. The sample contains 300,000 to 400,000 clones, over 9% of which appear only once. Specimen: central memory CD4+ T cells from blood. The receptors originated from a man aged 25-45 years with type 1 diabetes.

The V gene is TRBV7-3, the J gene TRBJ2-2; 8 nucleotides align to TRBD2. The CDR3 extends over 17 amino acids. Germline CDR1 is SGHTA and CDR2 is FQGTGA. Losses at the gene ends were 2 bases for V and 5 bases for J; bases not matched to a gene: 10. This chain's CDR3 is CASSLRGTRLVTGELFF. CDR3 nucleotide sequence: TGTGCCAGCAGCTTACGTGGGACTAGATTGGTAACCGGGGAGCTGTTTTTT.

The V and J genes are TRBV28 and TRBJ2-1; TRBD2 matches 12 bases. This CDR3 spans 16 amino acids. Per the germline V gene, CDR1 is MDHEN and CDR2 is SYDVKM. Germline trimming cut 5 bases from V and 9 bases from J; bases unmatched to any gene: 11. CDR3: CASSPARTSGITEQFF. CDR3 sequence (DNA): TGTGCCAGCAGTCCAGCCCGGACTAGCGGGATTACTGAGCAGTTCTTC. Supplemented by reference TRBV28 and TRBJ2-1, the full variable domain reads DVKVTQSSRYLVKRTGEKVFLECVQDMDHENMFWYRQDPGLGLRLIYFSYDVKMKEKGDIPEGYSVSREKKERFSLILESASTNQTSMYLCASSPARTSGITEQFFGPGTRLTVL.

The rearrangement uses TRBV6-5 and TRBJ1-5; D ambiguous. CDR1 and CDR2 from the germline V gene are MNHEY and SVGAGI. V lost 4 bases to trimming and J lost 7 bases, with 17 bases between them. The CDR3 sequence is 15 residues long. This chain's CDR3 is CASSSLPETRQPQHF. Here the CDR3 DNA reads TGTGCCAGCAGTTCCCTACCAGAGACCCGACAGCCCCAGCATTTT.

Worth noting for this clone: This may be a read error: a much more frequent sequence differs by one nucleotide. The chain recombines TRBV5-6 with TRBJ1-2; 7 bases fit TRBD1. With 4 bases clipped from V and 3 bases from J, the junction kept 3 bases outside the gene matches. The CDR3 totals 13 residues. Germline V gene data show CDR1 as SGHDT and CDR2 as YYEEEE. CDR3 nucleotide sequence: TGTGCCAGCAGCCCCGACAGGGACTATGGCTACACCTTC. It specifies CASSPDRDYGYTF.

For the CDR3, the DNA is TGTGCCAGCAGCGACAACAATGAGCAGTTCTTC. It encodes CASSDNNEQFF. This chain connects TRBV7-2 to TRBJ2-1; D unclear. Per the germline V gene, CDR1 is SGHTA and CDR2 is FQGNSA. The V end was cut by 5 bases, the J end by 5 bases, with 4 bases between. This CDR3 is 11 amino acids long.

This clone was detected a few times. The rearrangement links TRBV2 to TRBJ1-5; 7 nucleotides match TRBD1. Looked up from germline, CDR1 is SNHLY and CDR2 is FYNNEI. The CDR3 covers 13 residues. Losses at the gene ends were 5 bases for V and 7 bases for J; bases not matched to a gene: 5. CDR3 nucleotides: TGTGCCAGCAGTAATTTACAGGGGCAGCCCCAGCATTTT. Translation: CASSNLQGQPQHF.

J is TRBJ2-1 and V is TRBV11-2, with 8 bases matching TRBD2. Unmatched junction bases numbered 5, after V lost 4 bases and J lost 0 bases. CDR1 and CDR2 (germline): SGHAT, FQNNGV. The CDR3 is 16 residues long. CDR3 sequence reads: CASSSIAGFSYNEQFF. The CDR3 DNA sequence: TGTGCCAGCAGCTCCATAGCGGGATTCTCCTACAATGAGCAGTTCTTC.

The CDR3 protein is CASSSGQGAGAFF. The CDR3 nucleotides are TGTGCCAGCAGCTCCGGACAGGGGGCCGGAGCTTTCTTT. The V call is TRBV7-2, the J call TRBJ1-1, with 11 bases that match TRBD1. Germline assignment: CDR1 SGHTA and CDR2 FQGNSA. The CDR3 has 13 residues. V trimming: 4 bases; J trimming: 10 bases; junction bases outside the gene matches: 5.

The J gene is TRBJ2-3, the V gene TRBV7-9; maybe TRBD2 (6 bases). The CDR3 contains 16 residues. Germline V CDR1 and CDR2: SEHNR, FQNEAQ (reference sequence). Trimming took off 5 bases at V and 1 base at J, with 16 bases between the two ends. The CDR3 DNA reads as TGTGCCAGCAGCCGGGCGGGAAGTTCCGGCACAGATACGCAGTATTTT. Amino acid sequence: CASSRAGSSGTDTQYF.

This clone was seen a handful of times. The chain has TRBV28 and TRBJ1-1, with unresolved D. The CDR3 has 14 residues. Trimming stripped 6 bases from V and 6 bases from J, with 17 bases between. The germline V gene has CDR1 MDHEN and CDR2 SYDVKM. The CDR3 protein is CASSPVNQPPEAFF. Written as DNA, the CDR3 is TGTGCCAGCAGCCCCGTGAATCAGCCACCTGAAGCTTTCTTT.

Many counts were recorded for this clone. The chain couples TRBV10-3 to TRBJ2-7; 11 nucleotides match TRBD2. Per germline, CDR1 ENHRY and CDR2 SYGVKD. J lost 1 base, V lost 6 bases, and 5 bases had no gene match. CDR3 length: 15 residues. The DNA for the CDR3 is TGTGCCATCAGGAAGACTAGCGGGACTTCCTACGAGCAGTACTTC. Translating it yields CAIRKTSGTSYEQYF.

This clone was seen only a few times. CDR3 region: CASSQQRSGNTIYF. In nucleotides, the CDR3 is TGTGCCAGTAGTCAACAGCGCTCTGGAAACACCATATATTTT. This chain connects TRBV19 to TRBJ1-3; D gene unclear. The CDR3 has 14 residues. The V and J ends lost 5 bases and 0 bases respectively, with 8 bases between them. Germline V lookup: CDR1 LNHDA, CDR2 SQIVND (reference sequence).